The clone carrying this TCR beta chain was observed many times. This CDR3 comprises 15 residues. From germline, CDR1 is SGHRS and CDR2 YFSETQ. The V gene lost 4 bases and the J gene lost 9 bases, with 22 bases spanning the gap. Thyroid ultrasound, orbital computed tomography, TRAb, serum thyroxine and clinical symptoms formed the basis of diagnosis. What supplied the PBMCs was roughly 9.7 ml of fresh peripheral blood. This sample was included in a study of Graves' ophthalmopathy and Graves' hyperthyroidism. The TCR beta CDR3 regions underwent amplification from RNA transcripts. The authors performed first-round RT-PCR with HTBI primers and then a second-round multiplex PCR. TCRdb re-called the multiplex PCR reads through MiXCR, storing one row per CDR3 protein. The repertoire holds hundreds of thousands of distinct CDR3 sequences, 22% seen once, with around 7% in the top ten.

The source material was peripheral blood. The chain uses TRBV5-1 and TRBJ1-1, with TRBD1 as a possible D gene (6 bases). This clonotype was obtained from a woman aged 18-30 years with stable Graves' hyperthyroidism. Some clones in this sample may be carry-over from other donors' samples. In nucleotides, the CDR3 is TGCGCCAGCAGCCTGTATCGGGACATGTCTGATCAAGCTTTCTTT. This gives the protein CASSLYRDMSDQAFF.